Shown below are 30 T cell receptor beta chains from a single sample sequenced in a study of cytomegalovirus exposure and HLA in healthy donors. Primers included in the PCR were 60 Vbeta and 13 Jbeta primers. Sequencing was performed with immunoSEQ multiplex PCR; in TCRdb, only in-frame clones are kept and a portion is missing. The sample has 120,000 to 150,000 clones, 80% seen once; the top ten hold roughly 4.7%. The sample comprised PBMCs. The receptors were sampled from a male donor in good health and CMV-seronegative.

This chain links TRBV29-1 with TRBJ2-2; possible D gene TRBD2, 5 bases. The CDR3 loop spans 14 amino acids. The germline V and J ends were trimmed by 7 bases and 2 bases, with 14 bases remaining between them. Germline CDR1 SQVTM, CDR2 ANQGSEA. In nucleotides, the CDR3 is TGCAGCGCAAAAATAGGACTCAACACCGGGGAGCTGTTTTTT. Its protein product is CSAKIGLNTGELFF.

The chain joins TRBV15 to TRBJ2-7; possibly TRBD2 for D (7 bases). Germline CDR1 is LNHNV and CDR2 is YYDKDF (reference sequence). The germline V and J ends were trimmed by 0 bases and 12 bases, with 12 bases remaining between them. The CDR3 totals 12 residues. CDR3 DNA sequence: TGTGCCACCAGCAGAGATACAGGGAGGGTGTACTTC. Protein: CATSRDTGRVYF.

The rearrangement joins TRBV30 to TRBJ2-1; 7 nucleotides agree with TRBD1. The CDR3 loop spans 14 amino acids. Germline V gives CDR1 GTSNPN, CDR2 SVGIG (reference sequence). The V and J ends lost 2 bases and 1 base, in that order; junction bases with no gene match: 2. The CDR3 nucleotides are TGTGCCTGGAGTACAGGGGCGTCCTACAATGAGCAGTTCTTC. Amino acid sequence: CAWSTGASYNEQFF.

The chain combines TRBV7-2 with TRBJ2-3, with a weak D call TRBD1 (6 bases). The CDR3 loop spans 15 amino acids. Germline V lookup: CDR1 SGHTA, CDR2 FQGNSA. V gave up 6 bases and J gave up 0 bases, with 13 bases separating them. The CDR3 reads CASRIQGGSTDTQYF. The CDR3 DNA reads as TGTGCCAGCAGAATACAGGGCGGAAGCACAGATACGCAGTATTTT.

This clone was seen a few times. CDR3 coding DNA: TGCGCCAGCAGCCAAGAACCCGGGGGGCAGAGAGATACGCAGTATTTT. It specifies CASSQEPGGQRDTQYF. The J gene is TRBJ2-3, the V gene TRBV4-3, with D maybe TRBD2 (7 bases). The CDR3 length is 16 residues. Germline V gives CDR1 LGHNA, CDR2 YSLEER. V shed 0 bases and J shed 5 bases, with 15 bases lying between them.

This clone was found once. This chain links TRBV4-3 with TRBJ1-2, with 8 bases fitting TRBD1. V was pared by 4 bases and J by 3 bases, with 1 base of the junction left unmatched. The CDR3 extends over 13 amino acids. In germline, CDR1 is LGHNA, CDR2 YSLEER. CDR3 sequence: CASSPDRDYGYTF. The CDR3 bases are TGCGCCAGCAGCCCGGACAGGGACTATGGCTACACCTTC.

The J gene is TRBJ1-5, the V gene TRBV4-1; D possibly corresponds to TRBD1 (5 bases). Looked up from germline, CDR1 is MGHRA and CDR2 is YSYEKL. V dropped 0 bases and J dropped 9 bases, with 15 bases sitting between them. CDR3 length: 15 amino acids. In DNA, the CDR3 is TGCGCCAGCAGCCAAGACGGGCGGGGGTCGAGGCCCCAGCATTTT. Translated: CASSQDGRGSRPQHF.

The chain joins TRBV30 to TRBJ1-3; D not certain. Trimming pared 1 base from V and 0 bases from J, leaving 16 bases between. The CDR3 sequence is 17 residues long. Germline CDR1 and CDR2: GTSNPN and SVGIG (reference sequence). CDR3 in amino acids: CAWSEARRGFSGNTIYF. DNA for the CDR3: TGTGCCTGGAGTGAGGCACGCCGGGGTTTCTCTGGAAACACCATATATTTT. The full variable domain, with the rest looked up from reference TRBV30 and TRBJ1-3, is SQTIHQWPATLVQPVGSPLSLECTVEGTSNPNLYWYRQAAGRGLQLLFYSVGIGQISSEVPQNLSASRPQDRQFILSSKKLLLSDSGFYLCAWSEARRGFSGNTIYFGEGSWLTVV.

The DNA for the CDR3 is TGTGCCTGGAGTCCGGGGTCTCCAACTAATGAAAAACTGTTTTTT. The encoded protein is CAWSPGSPTNEKLFF. V is TRBV30 and J is TRBJ1-4; D gene ambiguous. V was trimmed by 2 bases and J by 0 bases, leaving 10 bases between them. The length of the CDR3 is 15 residues. From germline, CDR1 is GTSNPN and CDR2 SVGIG (reference sequence).

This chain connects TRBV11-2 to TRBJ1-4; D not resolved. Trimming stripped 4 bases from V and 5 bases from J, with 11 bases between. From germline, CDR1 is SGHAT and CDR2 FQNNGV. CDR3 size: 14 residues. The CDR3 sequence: CASSSRRSNEKLFF. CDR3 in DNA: TGTGCCAGCAGCTCACGGCGGTCAAATGAAAAACTGTTTTTT.

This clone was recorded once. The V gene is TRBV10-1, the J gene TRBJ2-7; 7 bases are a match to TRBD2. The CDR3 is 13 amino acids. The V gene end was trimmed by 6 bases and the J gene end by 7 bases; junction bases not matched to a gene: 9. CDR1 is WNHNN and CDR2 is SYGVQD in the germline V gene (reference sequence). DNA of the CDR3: TGCGCCAGCAGCCTAATGAGGGAGGGAGAGCAGTACTTC. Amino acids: CASSLMREGEQYF.

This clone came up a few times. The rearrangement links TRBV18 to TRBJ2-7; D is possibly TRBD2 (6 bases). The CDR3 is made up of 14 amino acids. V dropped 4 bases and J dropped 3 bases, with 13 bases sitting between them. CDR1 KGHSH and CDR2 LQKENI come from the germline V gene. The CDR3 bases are TGTGCCAGCTCACAGGGACTTGACTACTACGAGCAGTACTTC. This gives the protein CASSQGLDYYEQYF.

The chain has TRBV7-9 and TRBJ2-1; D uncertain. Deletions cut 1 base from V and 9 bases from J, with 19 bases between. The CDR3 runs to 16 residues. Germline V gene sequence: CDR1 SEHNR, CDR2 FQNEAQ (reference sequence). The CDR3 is CASSLGDRDMVGEQFF. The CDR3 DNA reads TGTGCCAGCAGCTTAGGTGATCGAGACATGGTGGGTGAGCAGTTCTTC.

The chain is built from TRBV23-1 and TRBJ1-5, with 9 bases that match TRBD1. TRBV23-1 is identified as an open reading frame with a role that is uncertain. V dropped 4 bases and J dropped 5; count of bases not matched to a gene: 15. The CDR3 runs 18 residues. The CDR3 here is CASSPRDREQTDHQPQHF. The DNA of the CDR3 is TGCGCCAGCAGTCCCAGGGACAGGGAACAGACTGACCATCAGCCCCAGCATTTT.

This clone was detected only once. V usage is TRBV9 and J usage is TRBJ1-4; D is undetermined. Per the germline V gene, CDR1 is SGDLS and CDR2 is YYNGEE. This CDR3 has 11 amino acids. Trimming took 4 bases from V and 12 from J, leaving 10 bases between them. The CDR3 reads CASSRGPELFF. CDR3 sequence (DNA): TGTGCCAGCAGCCGTGGGCCCGAACTGTTTTTT.

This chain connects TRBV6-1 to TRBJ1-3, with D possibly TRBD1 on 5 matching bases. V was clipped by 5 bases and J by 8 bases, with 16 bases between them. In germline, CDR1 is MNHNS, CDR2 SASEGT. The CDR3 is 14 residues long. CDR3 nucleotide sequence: TGTGCCAGCAGTACCCCTGGGAGGGACTACACCATATATTTT. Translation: CASSTPGRDYTIYF.

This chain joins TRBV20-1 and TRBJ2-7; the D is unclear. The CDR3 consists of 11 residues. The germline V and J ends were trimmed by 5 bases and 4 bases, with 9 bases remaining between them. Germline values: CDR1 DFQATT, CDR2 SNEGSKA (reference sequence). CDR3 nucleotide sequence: TGCAGTGCTGGCAGCGCGTACGAGCAGTACTTC. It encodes CSAGSAYEQYF.

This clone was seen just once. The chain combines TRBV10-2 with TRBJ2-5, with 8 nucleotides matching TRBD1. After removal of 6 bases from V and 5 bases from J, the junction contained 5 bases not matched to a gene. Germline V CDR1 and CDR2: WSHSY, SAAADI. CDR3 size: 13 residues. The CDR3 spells CASSWDRSETQYF. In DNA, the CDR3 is TGCGCCAGCAGCTGGGACAGGTCGGAGACCCAGTACTTC.

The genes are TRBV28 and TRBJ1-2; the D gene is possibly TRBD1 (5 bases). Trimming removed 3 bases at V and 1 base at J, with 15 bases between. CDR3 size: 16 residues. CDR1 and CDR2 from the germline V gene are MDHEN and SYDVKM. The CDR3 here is CASSLGGGLGNYGYTF. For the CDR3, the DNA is TGTGCCAGCAGTTTGGGGGGTGGGTTGGGTAACTATGGCTACACCTTC.

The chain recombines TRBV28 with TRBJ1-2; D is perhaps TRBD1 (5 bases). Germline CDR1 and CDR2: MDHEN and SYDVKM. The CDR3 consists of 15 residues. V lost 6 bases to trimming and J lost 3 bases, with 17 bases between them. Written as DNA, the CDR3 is TGTGCCAGCAGGACGACCGGGGGGGAAGACTATGGCTACACCTTC. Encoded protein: CASRTTGGEDYGYTF.

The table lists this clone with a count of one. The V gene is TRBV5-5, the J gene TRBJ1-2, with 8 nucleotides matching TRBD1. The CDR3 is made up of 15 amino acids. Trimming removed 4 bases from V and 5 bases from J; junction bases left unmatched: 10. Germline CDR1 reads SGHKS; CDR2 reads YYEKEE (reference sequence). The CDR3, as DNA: TGTGCCAGCAGCATAGTACCAGGGGGCGGGTATGGCTACACCTTC. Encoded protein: CASSIVPGGGYGYTF.

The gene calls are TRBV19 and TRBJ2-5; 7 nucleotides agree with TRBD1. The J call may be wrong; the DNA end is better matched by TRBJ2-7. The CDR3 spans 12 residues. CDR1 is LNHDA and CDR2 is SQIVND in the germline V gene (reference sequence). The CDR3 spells CASSGDSREQYF. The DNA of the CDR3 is TGTGCCAGTAGTGGGGACAGTCGCGAGCAGTACTTC.

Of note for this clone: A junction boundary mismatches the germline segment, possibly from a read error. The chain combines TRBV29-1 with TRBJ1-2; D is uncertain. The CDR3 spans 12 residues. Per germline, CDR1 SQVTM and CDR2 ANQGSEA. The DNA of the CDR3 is TGCAGCGTTGGAGGAGACGGATATGGCTACATCTTC. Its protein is CSVGGDGYGYIF.

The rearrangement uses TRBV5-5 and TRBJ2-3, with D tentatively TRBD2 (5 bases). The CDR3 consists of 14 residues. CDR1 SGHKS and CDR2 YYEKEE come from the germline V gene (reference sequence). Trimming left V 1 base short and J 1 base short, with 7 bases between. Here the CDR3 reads CASSLYGGTDTQYF. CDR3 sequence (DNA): TGTGCCAGCAGCTTGTACGGGGGCACAGATACGCAGTATTTT.

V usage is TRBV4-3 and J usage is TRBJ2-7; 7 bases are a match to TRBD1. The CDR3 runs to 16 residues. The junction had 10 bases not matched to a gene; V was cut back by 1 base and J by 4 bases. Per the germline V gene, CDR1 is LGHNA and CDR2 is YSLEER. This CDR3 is CASSQGSDREVYEQYF. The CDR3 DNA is TGCGCCAGCAGCCAAGGGTCAGACAGGGAAGTATACGAGCAGTACTTC.

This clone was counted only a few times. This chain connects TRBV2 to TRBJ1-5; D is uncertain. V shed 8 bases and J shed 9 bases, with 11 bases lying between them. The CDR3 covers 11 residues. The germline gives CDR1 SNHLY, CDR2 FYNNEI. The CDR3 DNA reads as TGTGCCAGCTCGAAAGGAGGGCCCCAGCATTTT. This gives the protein CASSKGGPQHF.

This chain's CDR3 is CASSLTQGAEAFF. CDR3 nucleotides: TGTGCCAGCAGTTTAACACAGGGGGCTGAAGCTTTCTTT. The genes are TRBV27 and TRBJ1-1; TRBD1 matches 8 bases. This CDR3 is built from 13 residues. Trimming took 2 bases from V and 6 from J; bases not matched to a gene: 2. Per the germline V gene, CDR1 is MNHEY and CDR2 is SMNVEV (reference sequence).

CDR3 region: CASSLGPIGQSGNTIYF. The CDR3 DNA sequence: TGCGCCAGCAGCCTCGGCCCGATTGGACAGTCTGGAAACACCATATATTTT. The chain joins TRBV4-3 to TRBJ1-3; the D gene is possibly TRBD1 (6 bases). Trimming pared 4 bases from V and 1 base from J, leaving 17 bases between. CDR1 and CDR2 (germline): LGHNA, YSLEER. The CDR3 extends over 17 amino acids.

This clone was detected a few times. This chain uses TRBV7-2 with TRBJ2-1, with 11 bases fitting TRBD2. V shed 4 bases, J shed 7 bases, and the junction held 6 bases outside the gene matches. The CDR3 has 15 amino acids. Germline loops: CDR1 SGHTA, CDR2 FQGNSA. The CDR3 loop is CASSSSGGFGNEQFF. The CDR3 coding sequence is TGTGCCAGCAGCTCTAGCGGGGGGTTTGGGAATGAGCAGTTCTTC.

The CDR3 protein is CASSLKGTGSYEQYF. DNA of the CDR3: TGTGCCAGTAGTCTCAAAGGGACTGGGTCCTACGAGCAGTACTTC. The genes are TRBV6-5 and TRBJ2-7, with a weak D call TRBD2 (6 bases). The CDR3 covers 15 residues. Germline lookup yields CDR1 MNHEY and CDR2 SVGAGI. The V and J ends lost 9 bases and 1 base respectively, with 19 bases between them.